The clone carrying this T cell receptor (beta chain) was recorded only once. Its antigen is unidentified. This sample was taken from a study of CD8 T cell repertoires and HIV-1 epitope variants. As for the study in general: T cells were stimulated with Twenty-five Gag and Nef peptides separately. Controls were a CMV, EBV and flu pool, Ebola AY9, and no peptide. Epitopes were three Gag families plus Nef HW9 and YT9. Broader study findings: Most of the nine antigen-specific clonotypes appeared cross-reactive to autologous or escape variants.

V lost 2 bases, J lost 7 bases, and 6 bases lay in between. Per germline, CDR1 MDHEN and CDR2 SYDVKM. The CDR3 has 11 residues. The protocol was immunoSEQ multiplex PCR, while the TCRdb copy is restricted to in-frame clones and leaves out a portion. Among about 3,000 clones listed, 65% to 80% were seen once. Sequencing used cultured CD8+ T cells derived from PBMCs. The sequence derives from a male donor with HIV. The chain has TRBV28 and TRBJ2-7, with D perhaps given as TRBD1 or TRBD2 (5 bases each). DNA of the CDR3: TGTGCCAGCAGTTTAGGGGGAGAGCAGTACTTC. It codes for CASSLGGEQYF.